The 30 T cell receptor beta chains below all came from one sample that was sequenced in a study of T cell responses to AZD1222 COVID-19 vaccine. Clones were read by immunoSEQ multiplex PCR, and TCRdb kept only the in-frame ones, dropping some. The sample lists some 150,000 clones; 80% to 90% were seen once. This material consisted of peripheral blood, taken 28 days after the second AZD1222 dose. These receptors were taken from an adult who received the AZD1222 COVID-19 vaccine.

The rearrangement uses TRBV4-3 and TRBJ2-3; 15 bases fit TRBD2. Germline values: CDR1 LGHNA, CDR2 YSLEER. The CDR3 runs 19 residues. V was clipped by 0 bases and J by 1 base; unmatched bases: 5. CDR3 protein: CASSQEGLAGGPRTDTQYF. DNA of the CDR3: TGCGCCAGCAGCCAAGAAGGACTAGCGGGAGGGCCCCGCACAGATACGCAGTATTTT.

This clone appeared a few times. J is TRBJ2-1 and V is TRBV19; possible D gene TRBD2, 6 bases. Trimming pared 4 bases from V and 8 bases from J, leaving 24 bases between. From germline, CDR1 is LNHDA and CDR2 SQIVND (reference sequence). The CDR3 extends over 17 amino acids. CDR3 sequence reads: CASSKRRATLRSDEQFF. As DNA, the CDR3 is TGTGCCAGTAGTAAGCGGAGGGCCACCCTTCGCTCCGATGAGCAGTTCTTC.

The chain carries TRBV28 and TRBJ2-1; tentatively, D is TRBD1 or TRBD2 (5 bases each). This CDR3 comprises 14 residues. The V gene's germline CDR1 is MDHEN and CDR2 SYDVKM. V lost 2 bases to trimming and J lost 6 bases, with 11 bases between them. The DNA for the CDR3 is TGTGCCAGCAGTTTAGAGGTGGGGGTCAATGAGCAGTTCTTC. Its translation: CASSLEVGVNEQFF.

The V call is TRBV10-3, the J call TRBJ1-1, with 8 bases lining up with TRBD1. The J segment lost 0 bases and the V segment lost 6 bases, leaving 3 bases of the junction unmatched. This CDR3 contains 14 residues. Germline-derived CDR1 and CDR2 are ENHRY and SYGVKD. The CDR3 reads CAIRGQAMNTEAFF. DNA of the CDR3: TGTGCCATCAGGGGACAGGCCATGAACACTGAAGCTTTCTTT.

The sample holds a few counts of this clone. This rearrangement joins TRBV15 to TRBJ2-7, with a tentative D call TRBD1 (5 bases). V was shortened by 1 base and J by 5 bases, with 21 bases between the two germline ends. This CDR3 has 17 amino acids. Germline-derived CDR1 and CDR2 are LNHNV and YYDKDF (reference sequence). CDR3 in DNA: TGTGCCACCAGCAGAGGGGTCCAGGGCAGGGTTCGTCACGAGCAGTACTTC. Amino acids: CATSRGVQGRVRHEQYF. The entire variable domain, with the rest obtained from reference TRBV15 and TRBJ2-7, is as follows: DAMVIQNPRYQVTQFGKPVTLSCSQTLNHNVMYWYQQKSSQAPKLLFHYYDKDFNNEADTPDNFQSRRPNTSFCFLDIRSPGLGDTAMYLCATSRGVQGRVRHEQYFGPGTRLTVT.

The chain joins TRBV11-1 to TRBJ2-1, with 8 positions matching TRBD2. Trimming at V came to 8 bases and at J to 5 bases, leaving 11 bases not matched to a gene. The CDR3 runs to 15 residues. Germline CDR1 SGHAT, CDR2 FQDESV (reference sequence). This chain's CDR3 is CASPSGSGGNNEQFF. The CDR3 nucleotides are TGTGCCAGCCCCTCCGGGAGCGGGGGTAACAATGAGCAGTTCTTC.

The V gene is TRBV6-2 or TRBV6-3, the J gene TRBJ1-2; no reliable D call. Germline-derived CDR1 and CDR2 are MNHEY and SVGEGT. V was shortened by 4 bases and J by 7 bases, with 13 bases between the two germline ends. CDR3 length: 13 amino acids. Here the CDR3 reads CASSSGRVGGYTF. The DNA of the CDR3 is TGTGCCAGCAGTTCGGGTAGGGTAGGTGGCTACACCTTC.

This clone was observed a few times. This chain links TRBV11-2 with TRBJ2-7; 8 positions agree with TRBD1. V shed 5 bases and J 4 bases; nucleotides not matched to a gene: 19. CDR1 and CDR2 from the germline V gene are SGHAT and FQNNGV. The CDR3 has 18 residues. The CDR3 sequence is CASSQGAGGPAPYYEQYF. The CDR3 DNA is TGTGCCAGCAGCCAGGGGGCAGGGGGCCCTGCACCTTATTACGAGCAGTACTTC.

As DNA, the CDR3 is TGTGCCAGCACCCGACTAGCGGGAGGAACCTACAATGAGCAGTTCTTC. Translating it yields CASTRLAGGTYNEQFF. This rearrangement joins TRBV3-1 (or the pseudogene TRBV3-2) to TRBJ2-1; 13 nucleotides line up with TRBD2. The germline V gene has CDR1 LGHDT and CDR2 YNNKEL (reference sequence). Unmatched junction bases numbered 5, after V lost 7 bases and J lost 2 bases. The CDR3 sequence is 16 residues long.

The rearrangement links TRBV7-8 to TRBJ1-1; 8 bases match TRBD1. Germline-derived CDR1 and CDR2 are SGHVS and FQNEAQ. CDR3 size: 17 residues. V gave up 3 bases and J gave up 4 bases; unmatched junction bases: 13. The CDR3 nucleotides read TGTGCCAGCAGCTTCCCCAGGGGGGACAGGTCTGGCACTGAAGCTTTCTTT. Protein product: CASSFPRGDRSGTEAFF.

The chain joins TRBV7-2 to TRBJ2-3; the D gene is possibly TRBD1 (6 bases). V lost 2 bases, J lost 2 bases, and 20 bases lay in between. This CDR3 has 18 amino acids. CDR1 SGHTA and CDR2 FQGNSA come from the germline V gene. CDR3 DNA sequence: TGTGCCAGCAGCTTAAAACCTTCGGGACAATTTATCACAGATACGCAGTATTTT. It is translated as CASSLKPSGQFITDTQYF.

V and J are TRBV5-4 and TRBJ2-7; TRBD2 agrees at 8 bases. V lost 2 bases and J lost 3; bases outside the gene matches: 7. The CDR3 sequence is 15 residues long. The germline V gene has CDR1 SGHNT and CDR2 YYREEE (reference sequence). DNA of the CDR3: TGTGCCAGCAGCTTCGCAGGGACTAGTGACTACGAGCAGTACTTC. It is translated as CASSFAGTSDYEQYF. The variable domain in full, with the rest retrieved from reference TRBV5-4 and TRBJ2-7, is ETGVTQSPTHLIKTRGQQVTLRCSSQSGHNTVSWYQQALGQGPQFIFQYYREEENGRGNFPPRFSGLQFPNYSSELNVNALELDDSALYLCASSFAGTSDYEQYFGPGTRLTVT.

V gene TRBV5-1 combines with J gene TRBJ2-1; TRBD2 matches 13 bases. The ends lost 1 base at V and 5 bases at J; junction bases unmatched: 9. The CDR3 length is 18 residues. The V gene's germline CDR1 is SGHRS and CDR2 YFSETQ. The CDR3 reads CASSLSLAGGLGNNEQFF. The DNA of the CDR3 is TGCGCCAGCAGCTTGTCACTAGCGGGAGGGCTTGGTAACAATGAGCAGTTCTTC.

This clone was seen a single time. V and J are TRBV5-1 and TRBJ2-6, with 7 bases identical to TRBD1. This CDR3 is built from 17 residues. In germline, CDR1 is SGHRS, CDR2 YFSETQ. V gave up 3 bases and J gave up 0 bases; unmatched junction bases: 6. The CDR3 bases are TGCGCCAGCAGCTCGGGACAGATTCCCTCTGGGGCCAACGTCCTGACTTTC. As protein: CASSSGQIPSGANVLTF.

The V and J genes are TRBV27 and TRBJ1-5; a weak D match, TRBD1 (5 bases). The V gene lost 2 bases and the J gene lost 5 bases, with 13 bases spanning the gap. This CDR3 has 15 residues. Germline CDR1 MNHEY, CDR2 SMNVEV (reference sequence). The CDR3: CASSLGPGGYQPQHF. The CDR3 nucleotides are TGTGCCAGCAGTTTAGGGCCGGGGGGTTATCAGCCCCAGCATTTT.

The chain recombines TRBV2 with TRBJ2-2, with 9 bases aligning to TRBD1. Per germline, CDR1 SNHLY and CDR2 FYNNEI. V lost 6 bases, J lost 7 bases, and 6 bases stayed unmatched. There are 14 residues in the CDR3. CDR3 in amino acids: CASRIQGANGELFF. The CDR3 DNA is TGTGCCAGCAGAATACAGGGGGCGAACGGGGAGCTGTTTTTT.

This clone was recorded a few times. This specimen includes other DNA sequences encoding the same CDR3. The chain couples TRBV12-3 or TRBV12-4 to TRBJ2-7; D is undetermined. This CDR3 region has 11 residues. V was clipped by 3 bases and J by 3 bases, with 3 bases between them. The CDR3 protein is CASSLGYEQYF. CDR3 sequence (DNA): TGTGCCAGCAGTTTGGGCTACGAGCAGTACTTC.

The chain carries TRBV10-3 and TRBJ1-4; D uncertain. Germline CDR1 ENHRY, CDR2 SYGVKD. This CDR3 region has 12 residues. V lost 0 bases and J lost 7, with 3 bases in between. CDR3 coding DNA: TGTGCCATCAGTGAGTCGGGTGAAAAACTGTTTTTT. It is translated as CAISESGEKLFF.

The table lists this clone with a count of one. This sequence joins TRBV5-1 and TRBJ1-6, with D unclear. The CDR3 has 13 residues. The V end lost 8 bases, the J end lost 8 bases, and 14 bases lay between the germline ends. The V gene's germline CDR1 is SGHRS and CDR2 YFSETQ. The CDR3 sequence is CASTKDLDSPLHF. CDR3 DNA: TGCGCCAGTACCAAGGACTTGGATTCACCCCTCCACTTT. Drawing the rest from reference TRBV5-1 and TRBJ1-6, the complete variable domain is KAGVTQTPRYLIKTRGQQVTLSCSPISGHRSVSWYQQTPGQGLQFLFEYFSETQRNKGNFPGRFSGRQFSNSRSEMNVSTLELGDSALYLCASTKDLDSPLHFGNGTRLTVT.

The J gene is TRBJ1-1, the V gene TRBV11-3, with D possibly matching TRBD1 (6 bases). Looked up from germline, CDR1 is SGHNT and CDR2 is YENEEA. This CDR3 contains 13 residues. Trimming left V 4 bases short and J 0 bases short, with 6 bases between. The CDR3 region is CASSSGVNTEAFF. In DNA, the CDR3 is TGTGCCAGCAGCTCAGGGGTGAACACTGAAGCTTTCTTT.

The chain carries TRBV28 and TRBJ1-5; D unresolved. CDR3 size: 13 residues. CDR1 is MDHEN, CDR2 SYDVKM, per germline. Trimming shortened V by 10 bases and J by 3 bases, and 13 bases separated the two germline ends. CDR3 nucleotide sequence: TGTGCCACCCGGGAGTGGCTCAATCAGCCCCAGCATTTT. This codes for CATREWLNQPQHF. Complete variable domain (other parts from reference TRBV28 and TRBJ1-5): DVKVTQSSRYLVKRTGEKVFLECVQDMDHENMFWYRQDPGLGLRLIYFSYDVKMKEKGDIPEGYSVSREKKERFSLILESASTNQTSMYLCATREWLNQPQHFGDGTRLSIL.

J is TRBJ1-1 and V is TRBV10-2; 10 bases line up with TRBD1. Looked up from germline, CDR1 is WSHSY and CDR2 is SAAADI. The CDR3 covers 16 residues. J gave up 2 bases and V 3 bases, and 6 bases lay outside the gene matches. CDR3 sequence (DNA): TGCGCCAGCAGTGACCCCCGGGACAGGGGAAACACTGAAGCTTTCTTT. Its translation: CASSDPRDRGNTEAFF.

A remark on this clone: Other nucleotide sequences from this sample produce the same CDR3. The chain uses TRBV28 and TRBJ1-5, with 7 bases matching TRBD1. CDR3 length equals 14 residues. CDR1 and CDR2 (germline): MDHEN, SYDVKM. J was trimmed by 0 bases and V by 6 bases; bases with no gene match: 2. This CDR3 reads CASRPGGSNQPQHF. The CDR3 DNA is TGTGCCAGCAGACCAGGGGGTAGCAATCAGCCCCAGCATTTT.

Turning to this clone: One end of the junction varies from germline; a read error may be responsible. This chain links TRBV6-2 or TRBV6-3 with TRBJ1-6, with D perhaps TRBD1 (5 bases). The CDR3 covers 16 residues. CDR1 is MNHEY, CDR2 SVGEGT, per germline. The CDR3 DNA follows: TGTGCCAGCAGTAACTCCCCCGGGAGTGGGGGATCACCCCTCCACTTT. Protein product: CASSNSPGSGGSPLHF.

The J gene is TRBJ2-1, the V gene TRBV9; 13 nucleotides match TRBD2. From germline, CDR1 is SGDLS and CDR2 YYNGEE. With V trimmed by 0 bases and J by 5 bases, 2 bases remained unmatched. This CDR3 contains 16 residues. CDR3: CASSVGGTSGNNEQFF. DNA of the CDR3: TGTGCCAGCAGCGTAGGGGGGACTAGCGGGAACAATGAGCAGTTCTTC.

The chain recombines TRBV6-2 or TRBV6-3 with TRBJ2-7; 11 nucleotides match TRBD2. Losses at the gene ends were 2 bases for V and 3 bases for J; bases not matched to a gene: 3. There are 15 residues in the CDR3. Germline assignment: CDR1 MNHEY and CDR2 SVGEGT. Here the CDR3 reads CASSYPGLAVYEQYF. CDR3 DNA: TGTGCCAGCAGTTACCCGGGACTAGCGGTCTACGAGCAGTACTTC.

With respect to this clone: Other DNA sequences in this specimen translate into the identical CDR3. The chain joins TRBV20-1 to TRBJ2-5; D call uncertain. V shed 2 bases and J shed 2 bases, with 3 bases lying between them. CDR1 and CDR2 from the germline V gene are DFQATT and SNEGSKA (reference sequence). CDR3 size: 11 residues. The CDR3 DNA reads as TGCAGTGCTAGACCTCAAGAGACCCAGTACTTC. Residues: CSARPQETQYF.

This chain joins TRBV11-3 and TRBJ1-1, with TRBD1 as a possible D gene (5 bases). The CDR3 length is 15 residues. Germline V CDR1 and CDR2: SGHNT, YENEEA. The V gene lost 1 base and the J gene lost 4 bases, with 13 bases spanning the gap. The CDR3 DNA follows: TGTGCCAGCAGCTTAGGCGCAGGGATGGGCACTGAAGCTTTCTTT. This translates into CASSLGAGMGTEAFF.

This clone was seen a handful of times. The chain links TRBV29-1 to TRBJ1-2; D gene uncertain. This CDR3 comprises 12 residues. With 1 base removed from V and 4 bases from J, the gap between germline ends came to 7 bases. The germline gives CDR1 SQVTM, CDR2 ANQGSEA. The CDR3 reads CSVEGDSYGYTF. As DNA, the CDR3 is TGCAGCGTTGAAGGGGATTCCTATGGCTACACCTTC.

CDR3 sequence reads: CASSQSTGDTEAFF. The CDR3 bases are TGTGCCAGCAGCCAATCTACGGGGGACACTGAAGCTTTCTTT. This chain connects TRBV3-1 (or the pseudogene TRBV3-2) to TRBJ1-1; D is perhaps TRBD1 (5 bases). Trimming removed 2 bases at V and 3 bases at J, with 10 bases between. The CDR3 contains 14 residues. Germline-derived CDR1 and CDR2 are LGHDT and YNNKEL (reference sequence).